This T cell receptor (beta chain) was sequenced during a study of T cell responses to AZD1222 COVID-19 vaccine. About this clone itself: The antigen is unknown.

Trimming shortened V by 8 bases and J by 7 bases, and 14 bases separated the two germline ends. The CDR3 loop spans 13 amino acids. CDR1 and CDR2 from the germline V gene are MGHDK and SYGVNS. The table came from immunoSEQ multiplex PCR; TCRdb's copy has only in-frame clones and leaves some out. This table holds about 140,000 clones, approximately 91% found once. Study results and limitations: The study identified only five to seven AZD1222 recipients as seropositive at baseline. Clonal diversity was possibly underestimated, and the donors were mostly white British, with more females. CD4 TCRs covered the whole spike, strongest at regions 160-218 and 743-854.

Sequences were derived from peripheral blood, sampled 28 days after the second AZD1222 dose. This TCR was recovered from an adult who received the AZD1222 COVID-19 vaccine. The rearrangement links TRBV25-1 to TRBJ2-2; no clear D gene. This CDR3 is CASANLFSGELFF. As DNA, the CDR3 is TGTGCCAGCGCTAACCTCTTCAGCGGGGAGCTGTTTTTT. Full variable domain (remainder filled in from reference TRBV25-1 and TRBJ2-2): EADIYQTPRYLVIGTGKKITLECSQTMGHDKMYWYQQDPGMELHLIHYSYGVNSTEKGDLSSESTVSRIRTEHFPLTLESARPSHTSQYLCASANLFSGELFFGEGSRLTVL.